This is a list of T cell receptor beta chains from one sample in a study of beta chain features in type 1 diabetes. This table comes from immunoSEQ multiplex PCR, and its TCRdb copy is limited to in-frame clones, with some not included. Counted here are about 320,000 clones, 13% to 15% occurring once; the ten biggest clones make up roughly 6.7%. The sample taken for sequencing was central memory CD4+ T cells from blood. Receptors originate from a man aged 25 to 45 in good health. Each CDR3 is given with its conserved first and last residue. The order of the fields is J gene, V gene, clone size, D gene, CDR3 length, CDR3 DNA, CDR3 protein. D genes are given only for firm matches. Clone size is stated in some rows and not others, as once, few, many or a class when expanded.

J: TRBJ2-3
V: TRBV12-2
size: many
D: .
length: 12
DNA: TGTGCAAGTCTCGTCAGCACAGATACGCAGTATTTT
CDR3: CASLVSTDTQYF

J: TRBJ1-2
V: TRBV5-4
size: few
D: TRBD1
length: 14
DNA: TGTGCCAGCAGCTCCGGGACAGGGACCTATGGCTACACCTTC
CDR3: CASSSGTGTYGYTF

J: TRBJ1-1
V: TRBV5-1
size: few
D: .
length: 12
DNA: TGCGCCAGCAGCTTTGGGGGTGCTGAAGCTTTCTTT
CDR3: CASSFGGAEAFF

J: TRBJ1-1
V: TRBV2
size: .
D: .
length: 14
DNA: TGTGCCAGCTCCGAGGGGGGAAGGGGCACTGAAGCTTTCTTT
CDR3: CASSEGGRGTEAFF

J: TRBJ2-3
V: TRBV19
size: .
D: TRBD1
length: 13
DNA: TGTGCCAGTAGTTCTACAGGGGCAGATACGCAGTATTTT
CDR3: CASSSTGADTQYF

J: TRBJ2-3
V: TRBV4-3
size: few
D: .
length: 15
DNA: TGCGCCAGCAGCCAAGACCATTGGAGGCCAGATACGCAGTATTTT
CDR3: CASSQDHWRPDTQYF

J: TRBJ2-4
V: TRBV7-2
size: .
D: .
length: 16
DNA: TGTGCCAGCAGCGCAGGGACACTCCTAGCCAAAAACATTCAGTACTTC
CDR3: CASSAGTLLAKNIQYF

J: TRBJ1-3
V: TRBV5-5
size: few
D: .
length: 12
DNA: TGTGCCAGCAGCCAATGGGGAAACACCATATATTTT
CDR3: CASSQWGNTIYF

J: TRBJ2-1
V: TRBV29-1
size: .
D: TRBD2
length: 15
DNA: TGCAGCGTTGCTTTTAGCGGGGGAAGGTACAATGAGCAGTTCTTC
CDR3: CSVAFSGGRYNEQFF

J: TRBJ1-2
V: TRBV6-5
size: .
D: .
length: 13
DNA: TGTGCCAGCAGCCCTACAGGGTTCAATGGCTACACCTTC
CDR3: CASSPTGFNGYTF

J: TRBJ1-4
V: TRBV25-1
size: few
D: .
length: 13
DNA: TGTGCCAGCAGAGATTCAACTAATGAAAAACTGTTTTTT
CDR3: CASRDSTNEKLFF

J: TRBJ2-3
V: TRBV9
size: .
D: TRBD1
length: 15
DNA: TGTGCCAGCAGCCAGGCCGGGACAGGAGATGATACGCAGTATTTT
CDR3: CASSQAGTGDDTQYF